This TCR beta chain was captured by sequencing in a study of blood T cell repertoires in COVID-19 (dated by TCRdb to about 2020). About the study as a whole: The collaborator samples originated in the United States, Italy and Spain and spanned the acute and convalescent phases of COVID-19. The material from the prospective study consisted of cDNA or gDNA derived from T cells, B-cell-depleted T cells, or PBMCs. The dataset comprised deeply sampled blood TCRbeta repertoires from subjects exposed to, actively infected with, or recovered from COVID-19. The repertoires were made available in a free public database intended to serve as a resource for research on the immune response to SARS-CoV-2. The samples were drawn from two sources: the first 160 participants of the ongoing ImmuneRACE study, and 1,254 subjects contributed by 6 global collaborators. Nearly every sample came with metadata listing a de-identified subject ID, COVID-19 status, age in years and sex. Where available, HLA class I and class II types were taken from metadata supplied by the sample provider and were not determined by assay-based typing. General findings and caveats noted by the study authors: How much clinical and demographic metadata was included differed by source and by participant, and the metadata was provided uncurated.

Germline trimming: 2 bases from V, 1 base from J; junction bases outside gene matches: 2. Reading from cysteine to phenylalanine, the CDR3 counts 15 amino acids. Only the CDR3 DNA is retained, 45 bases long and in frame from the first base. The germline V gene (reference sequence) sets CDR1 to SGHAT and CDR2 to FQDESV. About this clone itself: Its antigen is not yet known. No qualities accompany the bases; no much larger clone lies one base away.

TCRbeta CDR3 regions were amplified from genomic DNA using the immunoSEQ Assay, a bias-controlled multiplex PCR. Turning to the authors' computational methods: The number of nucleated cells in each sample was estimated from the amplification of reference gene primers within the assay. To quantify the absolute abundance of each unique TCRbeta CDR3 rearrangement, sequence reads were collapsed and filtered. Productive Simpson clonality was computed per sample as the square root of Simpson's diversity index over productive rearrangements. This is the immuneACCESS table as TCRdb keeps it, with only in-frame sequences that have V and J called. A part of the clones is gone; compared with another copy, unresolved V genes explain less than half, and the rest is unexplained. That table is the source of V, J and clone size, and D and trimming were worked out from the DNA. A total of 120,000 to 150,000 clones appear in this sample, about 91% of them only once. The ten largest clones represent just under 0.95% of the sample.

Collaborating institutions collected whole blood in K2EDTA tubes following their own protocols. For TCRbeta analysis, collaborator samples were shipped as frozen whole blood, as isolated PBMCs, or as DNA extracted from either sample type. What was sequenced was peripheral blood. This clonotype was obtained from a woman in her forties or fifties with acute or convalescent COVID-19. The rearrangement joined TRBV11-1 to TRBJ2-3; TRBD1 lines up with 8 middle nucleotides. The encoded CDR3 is CASSLFRGRTDTQYF. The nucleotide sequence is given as TGTGCCAGCAGCTTATTCAGGGGGCGCACAGATACGCAGTATTTT.